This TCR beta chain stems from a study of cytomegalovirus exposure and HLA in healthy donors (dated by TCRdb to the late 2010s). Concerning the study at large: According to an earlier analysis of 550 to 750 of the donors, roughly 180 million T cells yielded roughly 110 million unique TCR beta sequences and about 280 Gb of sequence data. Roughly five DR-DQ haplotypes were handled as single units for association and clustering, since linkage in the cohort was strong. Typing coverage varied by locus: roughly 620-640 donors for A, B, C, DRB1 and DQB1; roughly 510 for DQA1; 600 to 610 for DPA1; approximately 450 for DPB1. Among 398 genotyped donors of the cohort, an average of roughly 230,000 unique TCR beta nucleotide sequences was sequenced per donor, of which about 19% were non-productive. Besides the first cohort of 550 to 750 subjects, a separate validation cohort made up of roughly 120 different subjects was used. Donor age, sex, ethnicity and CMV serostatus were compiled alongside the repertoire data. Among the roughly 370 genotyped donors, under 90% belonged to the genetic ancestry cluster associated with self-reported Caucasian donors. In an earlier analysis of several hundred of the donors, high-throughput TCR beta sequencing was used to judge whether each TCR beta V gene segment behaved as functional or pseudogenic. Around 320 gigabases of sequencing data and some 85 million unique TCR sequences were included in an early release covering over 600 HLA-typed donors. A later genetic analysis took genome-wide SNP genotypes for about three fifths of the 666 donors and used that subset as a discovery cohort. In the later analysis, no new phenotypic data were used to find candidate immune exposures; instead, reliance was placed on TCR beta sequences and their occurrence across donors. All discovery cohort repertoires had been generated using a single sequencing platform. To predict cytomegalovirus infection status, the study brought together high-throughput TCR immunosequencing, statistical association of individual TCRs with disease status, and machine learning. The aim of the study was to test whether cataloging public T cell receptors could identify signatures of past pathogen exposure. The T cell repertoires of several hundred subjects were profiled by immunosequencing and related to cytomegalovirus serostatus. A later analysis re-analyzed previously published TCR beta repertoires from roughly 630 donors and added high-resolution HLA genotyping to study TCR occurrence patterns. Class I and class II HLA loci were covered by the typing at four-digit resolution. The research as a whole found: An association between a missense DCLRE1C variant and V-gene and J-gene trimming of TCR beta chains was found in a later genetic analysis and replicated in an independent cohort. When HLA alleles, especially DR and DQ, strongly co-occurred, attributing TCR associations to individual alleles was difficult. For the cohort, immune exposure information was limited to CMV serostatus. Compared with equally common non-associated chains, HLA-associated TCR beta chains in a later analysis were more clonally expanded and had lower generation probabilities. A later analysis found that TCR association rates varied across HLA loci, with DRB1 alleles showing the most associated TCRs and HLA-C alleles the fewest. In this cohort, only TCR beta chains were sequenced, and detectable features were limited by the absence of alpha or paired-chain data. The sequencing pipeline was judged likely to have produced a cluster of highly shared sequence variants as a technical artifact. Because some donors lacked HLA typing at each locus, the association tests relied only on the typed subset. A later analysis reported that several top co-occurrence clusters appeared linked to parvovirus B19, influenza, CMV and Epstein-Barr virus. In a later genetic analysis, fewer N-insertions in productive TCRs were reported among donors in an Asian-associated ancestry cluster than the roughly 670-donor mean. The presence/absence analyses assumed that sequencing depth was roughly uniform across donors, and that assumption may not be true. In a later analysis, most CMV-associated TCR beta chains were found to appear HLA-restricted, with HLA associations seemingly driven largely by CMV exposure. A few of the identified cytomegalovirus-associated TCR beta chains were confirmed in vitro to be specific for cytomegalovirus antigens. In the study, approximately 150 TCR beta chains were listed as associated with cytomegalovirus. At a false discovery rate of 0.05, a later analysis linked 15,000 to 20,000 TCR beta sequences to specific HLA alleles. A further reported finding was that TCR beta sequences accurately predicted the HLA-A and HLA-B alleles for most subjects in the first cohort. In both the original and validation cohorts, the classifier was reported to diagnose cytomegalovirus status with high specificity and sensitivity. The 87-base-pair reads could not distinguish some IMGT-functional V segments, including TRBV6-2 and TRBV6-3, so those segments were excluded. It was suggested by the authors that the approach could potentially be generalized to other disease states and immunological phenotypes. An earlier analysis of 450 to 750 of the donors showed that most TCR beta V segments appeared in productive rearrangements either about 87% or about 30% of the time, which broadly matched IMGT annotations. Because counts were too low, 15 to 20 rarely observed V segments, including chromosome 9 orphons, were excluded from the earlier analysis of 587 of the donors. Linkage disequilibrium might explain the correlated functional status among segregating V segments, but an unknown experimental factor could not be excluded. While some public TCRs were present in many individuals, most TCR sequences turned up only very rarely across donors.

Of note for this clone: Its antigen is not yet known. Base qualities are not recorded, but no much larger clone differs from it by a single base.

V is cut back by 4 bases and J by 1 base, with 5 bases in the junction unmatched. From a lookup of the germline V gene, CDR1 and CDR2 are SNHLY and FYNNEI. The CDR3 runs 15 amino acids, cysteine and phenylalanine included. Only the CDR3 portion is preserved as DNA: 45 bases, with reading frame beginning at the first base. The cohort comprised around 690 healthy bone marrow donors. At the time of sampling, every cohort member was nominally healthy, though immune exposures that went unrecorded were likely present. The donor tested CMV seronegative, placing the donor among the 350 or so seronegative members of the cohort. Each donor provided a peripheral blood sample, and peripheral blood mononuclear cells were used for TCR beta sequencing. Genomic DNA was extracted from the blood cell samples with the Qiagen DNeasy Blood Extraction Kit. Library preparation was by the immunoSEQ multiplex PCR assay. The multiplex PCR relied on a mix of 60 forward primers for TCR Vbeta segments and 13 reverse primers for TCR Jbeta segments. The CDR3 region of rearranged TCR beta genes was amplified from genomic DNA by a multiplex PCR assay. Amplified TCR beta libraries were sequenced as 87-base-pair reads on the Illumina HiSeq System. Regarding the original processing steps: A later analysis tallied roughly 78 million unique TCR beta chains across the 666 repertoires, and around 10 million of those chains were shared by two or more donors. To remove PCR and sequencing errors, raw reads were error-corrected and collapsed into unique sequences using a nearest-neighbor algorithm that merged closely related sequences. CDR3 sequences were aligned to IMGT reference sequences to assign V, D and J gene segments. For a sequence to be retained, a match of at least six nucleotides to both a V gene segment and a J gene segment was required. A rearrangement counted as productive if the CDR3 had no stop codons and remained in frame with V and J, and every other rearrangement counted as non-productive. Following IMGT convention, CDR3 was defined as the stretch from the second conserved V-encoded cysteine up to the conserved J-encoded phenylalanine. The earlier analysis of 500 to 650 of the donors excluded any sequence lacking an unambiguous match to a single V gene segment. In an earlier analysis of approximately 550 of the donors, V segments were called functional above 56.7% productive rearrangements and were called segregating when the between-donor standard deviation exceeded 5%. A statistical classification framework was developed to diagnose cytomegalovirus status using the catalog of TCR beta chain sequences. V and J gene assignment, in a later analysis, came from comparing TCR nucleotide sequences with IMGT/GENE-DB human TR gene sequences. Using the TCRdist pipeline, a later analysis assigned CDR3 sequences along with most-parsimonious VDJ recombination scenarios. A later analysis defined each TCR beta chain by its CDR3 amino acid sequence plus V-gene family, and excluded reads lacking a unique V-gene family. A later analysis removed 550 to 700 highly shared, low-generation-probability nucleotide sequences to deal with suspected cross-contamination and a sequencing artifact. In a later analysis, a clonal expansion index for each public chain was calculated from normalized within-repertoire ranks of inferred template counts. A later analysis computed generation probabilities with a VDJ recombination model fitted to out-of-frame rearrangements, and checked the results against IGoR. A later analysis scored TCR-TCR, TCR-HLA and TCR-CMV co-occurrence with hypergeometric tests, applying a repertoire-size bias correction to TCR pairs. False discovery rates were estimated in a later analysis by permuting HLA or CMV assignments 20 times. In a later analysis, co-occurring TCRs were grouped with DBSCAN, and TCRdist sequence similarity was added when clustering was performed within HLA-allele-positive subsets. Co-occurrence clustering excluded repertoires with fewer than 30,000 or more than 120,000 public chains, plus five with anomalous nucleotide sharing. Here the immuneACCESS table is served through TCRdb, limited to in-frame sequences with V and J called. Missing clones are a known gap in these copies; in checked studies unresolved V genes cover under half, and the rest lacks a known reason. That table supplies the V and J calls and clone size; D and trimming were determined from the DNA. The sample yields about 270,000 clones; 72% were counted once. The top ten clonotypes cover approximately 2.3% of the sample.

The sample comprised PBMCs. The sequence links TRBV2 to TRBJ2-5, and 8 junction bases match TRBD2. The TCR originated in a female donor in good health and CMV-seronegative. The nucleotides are TGTGCCAGCAGTGTCTTCGGGAGGGCCCAAGAGACCCAGTACTTC. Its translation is CASSVFGRAQETQYF.